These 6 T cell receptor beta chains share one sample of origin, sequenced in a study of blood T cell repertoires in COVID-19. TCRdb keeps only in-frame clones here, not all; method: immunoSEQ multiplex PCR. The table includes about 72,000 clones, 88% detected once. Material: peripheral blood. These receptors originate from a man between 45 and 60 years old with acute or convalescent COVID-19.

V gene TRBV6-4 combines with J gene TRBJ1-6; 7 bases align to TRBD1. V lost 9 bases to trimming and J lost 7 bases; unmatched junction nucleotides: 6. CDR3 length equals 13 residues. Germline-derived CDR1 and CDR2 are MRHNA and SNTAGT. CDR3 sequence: CASSGQTNSPLHF. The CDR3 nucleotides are TGTGCCAGTTCGGGACAGACGAATTCACCCCTCCACTTT.

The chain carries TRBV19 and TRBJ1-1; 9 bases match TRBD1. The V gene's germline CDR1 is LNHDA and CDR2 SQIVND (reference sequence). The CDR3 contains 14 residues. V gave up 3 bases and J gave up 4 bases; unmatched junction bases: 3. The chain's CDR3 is CASSMGQGGTEAFF. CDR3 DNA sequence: TGTGCCAGTAGTATGGGACAGGGTGGCACTGAAGCTTTCTTT.

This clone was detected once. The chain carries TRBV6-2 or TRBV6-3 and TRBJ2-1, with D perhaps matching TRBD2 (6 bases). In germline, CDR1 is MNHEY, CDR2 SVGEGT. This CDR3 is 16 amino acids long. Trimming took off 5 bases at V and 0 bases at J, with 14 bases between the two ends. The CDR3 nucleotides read TGTGCCAGCAGTCCGGACTACGCAGGCTCCTACAATGAGCAGTTCTTC. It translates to CASSPDYAGSYNEQFF.

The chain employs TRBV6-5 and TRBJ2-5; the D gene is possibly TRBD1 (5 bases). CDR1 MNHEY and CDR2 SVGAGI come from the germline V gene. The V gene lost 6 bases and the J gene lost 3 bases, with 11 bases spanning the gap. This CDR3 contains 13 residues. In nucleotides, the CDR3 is TGTGCCAGCAGGGGGTGGGGCGAAGAGACCCAGTACTTC. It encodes CASRGWGEETQYF.

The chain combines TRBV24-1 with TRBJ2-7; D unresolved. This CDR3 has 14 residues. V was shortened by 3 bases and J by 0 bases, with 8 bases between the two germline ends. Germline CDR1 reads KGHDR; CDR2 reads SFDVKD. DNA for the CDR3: TGTGCCACCAGTGATGCCGGGTCCTCCTACGAGCAGTACTTC. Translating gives CATSDAGSSYEQYF.

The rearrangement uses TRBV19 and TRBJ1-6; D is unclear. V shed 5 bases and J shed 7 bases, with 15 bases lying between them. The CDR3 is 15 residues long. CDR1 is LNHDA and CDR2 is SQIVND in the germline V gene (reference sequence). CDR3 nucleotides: TGTGCCAGTAGTGCCTCGGGAGGTCCGAATTCACCCCTCCACTTT. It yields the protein CASSASGGPNSPLHF.